The sequence of this T cell receptor (beta chain) was determined in a study of identical twins. This CDR3 has 14 residues. V dropped 4 bases and J dropped 5; count of bases not matched to a gene: 7. Germline V CDR1 and CDR2: LNHNV, YYDKDF (reference sequence). Each CDR3 protein is one row after TCRdb ran MiXCR on the 5' RACE reads. The sample includes hundreds of thousands of distinct CDR3 sequences, around 20% of them seen just once. This same sample was also taken into another study, of T cells expressing NK-cell markers. That study reports: Underlying the TCR beta repertoires were sorted CD3+CD56+NKG2C+, CD3+CD56+NKG2C- and CD3+CD56-NKG2C+ T cells.

The sequence derives from a woman aged 18-35 years in good health. The V gene is TRBV15, the J gene TRBJ2-7, with 8 bases lining up with TRBD2. Sample: PBMCs. The CDR3 DNA sequence: TGTGCCACCAGCATCCTGGCGGGAGGCCACGAGCAGTACTTC. Amino acid sequence: CATSILAGGHEQYF.